Shown below are 14 T cell receptor beta chains from a single sample sequenced in a study of blood T cell repertoires in COVID-19 (TCRdb year 2020). Libraries were made using the immunoSEQ multiplex PCR assay. TCRdb limited this immuneACCESS table to in-frame rearrangements with V and J called. A share of clones is missing; checked studies link under half to unresolved V genes, and the rest is unexplained. The sample table lists 250,000 to 350,000 clones, 87% of them with a count of one. The top ten clones comprise around 8% of the sample. The specimen sequenced was peripheral blood. The source of these receptors is a woman aged 50 to 60 who had recovered from COVID-19.

The chain links TRBV6-1 to TRBJ2-5, with D maybe TRBD2 (5 bases). Germline values: CDR1 MNHNS, CDR2 SASEGT. CDR3 length equals 13 residues. The V end was cut by 2 bases, the J end by 5 bases, with 9 bases between. Here the CDR3 DNA reads TGTGCCAGCAGTGAACGGGGAGAGGAGACCCAGTACTTC. Protein sequence: CASSERGEETQYF.

CDR3 sequence (DNA): TGTGCCAGCAGCTTAGGAGGAGGGAACGGAGAGACCCAGTACTTC. It is translated as CASSLGGGNGETQYF. This rearrangement joins TRBV11-3 to TRBJ2-5, with D perhaps TRBD2 (6 bases). From germline, CDR1 is SGHNT and CDR2 YENEEA. Trimming took off 1 base at V and 4 bases at J, with 13 bases between the two ends. This CDR3 is 15 amino acids long.

CDR3 DNA: TGTGCCAGCAGCCATAGACAGGGAATTACCGGGGAGCTGTTTTTT. This encodes CASSHRQGITGELFF. The chain employs TRBV3-1 (or the pseudogene TRBV3-2) and TRBJ2-2, with 7 bases lining up with TRBD1. CDR3 size: 15 residues. Germline V CDR1 and CDR2: LGHDT, YNNKEL (reference sequence). The V gene end was trimmed by 3 bases and the J gene end by 5 bases; junction bases not matched to a gene: 6.

This rearrangement joins TRBV2 to TRBJ2-4, with TRBD2 identical over 10 bases. This CDR3 spans 15 amino acids. CDR1 and CDR2 from the germline V gene are SNHLY and FYNNEI. With 5 bases clipped from V and 6 bases from J, the junction kept 7 bases outside the gene matches. CDR3 region: CASSSLAGTRNIQYF. The CDR3, as DNA: TGTGCCAGCAGTTCACTAGCGGGAACAAGAAACATTCAGTACTTC.

The chain uses TRBV6-6 and TRBJ1-1; D is perhaps TRBD1 (5 bases). The CDR3 spans 15 residues. Germline V gene data show CDR1 as MNHNY and CDR2 as SVGAGI (reference sequence). The ends were cut back, 0 bases at V and 4 bases at J, with 12 bases in the middle. CDR3 in DNA: TGTGCCAGCAGTTACTCGGAGGGGATTGGCACTGAAGCTTTCTTT. Its protein product is CASSYSEGIGTEAFF.

The CDR3 loop is CASSLAGHYNEQFF. The CDR3 DNA is TGTGCCAGCAGCTTAGCGGGACACTACAATGAGCAGTTCTTC. The genes are TRBV7-2 and TRBJ2-1; TRBD1 is a possible D gene (6 bases). The CDR3 runs 14 residues. V lost 0 bases and J lost 3, with 6 bases in between. Germline V gene sequence: CDR1 SGHTA, CDR2 FQGNSA.

The chain recombines TRBV28 with TRBJ1-3, with D possibly TRBD1 on 5 matching bases. Trimming took off 3 bases at V and 4 bases at J, with 19 bases between the two ends. Germline assignment: CDR1 MDHEN and CDR2 SYDVKM. There are 17 residues in the CDR3. The CDR3, as DNA: TGTGCCAGCAGTTTGTACAGGAGTACCCTATACGGAAACACCATATATTTT. Translating it yields CASSLYRSTLYGNTIYF.

The V call is TRBV27, the J call TRBJ2-3, with D possibly being TRBD2 (6 bases). V was clipped by 6 bases and J by 4 bases, with 11 bases between them. Germline V gene data show CDR1 as MNHEY and CDR2 as SMNVEV (reference sequence). The CDR3 consists of 13 residues. This CDR3 reads CASRVTRADTQYF. CDR3 DNA sequence: TGTGCCAGCAGAGTGACTAGGGCAGATACGCAGTATTTT.

V gene TRBV29-1 combines with J gene TRBJ1-1; D gene ambiguous. The CDR3 covers 12 residues. Germline lookup yields CDR1 SQVTM and CDR2 ANQGSEA. Trimming stripped 7 bases from V and 4 bases from J, with 13 bases between. This CDR3 is CSGRTAGTEAFF. For the CDR3, the DNA is TGCAGCGGCCGGACGGCGGGCACTGAAGCTTTCTTT. The entire variable domain, with the rest obtained from reference TRBV29-1 and TRBJ1-1, is as follows: SAVISQKPSRDICQRGTSLTIQCQVDSQVTMMFWYRQQPGQSLTLIATANQGSEATYESGFVIDKFPISRPNLTFSTLTVSNMSPEDSSIYLCSGRTAGTEAFFGQGTRLTVV.

This clone was counted only a few times. The CDR3 DNA follows: TGCGCCAGCAGCACAGATGGACAGGGCCGCTACGAGCAGTACTTC. As protein: CASSTDGQGRYEQYF. The V and J genes are TRBV5-1 and TRBJ2-7; 8 bases match TRBD1. There are 15 residues in the CDR3. Germline CDR1 reads SGHRS; CDR2 reads YFSETQ. V lost 4 bases and J lost 3; bases outside the gene matches: 9.

The chain couples TRBV5-8 to TRBJ1-5; TRBD1 matches at 9 bases. Germline CDR1 reads SGHTS; CDR2 reads YDEGEE. The V and J ends lost 5 bases and 0 bases, in that order; junction bases with no gene match: 9. The CDR3 loop spans 17 amino acids. CDR3 protein: CASRTRTGVYSNQPQHF. In nucleotides, the CDR3 is TGTGCCAGCAGGACCCGGACAGGGGTTTATAGCAATCAGCCCCAGCATTTT.

The CDR3 loop reads CASSPGFRQFF. The DNA of the CDR3 is TGTGCCAGCAGTCCAGGGTTTCGGCAGTTCTTC. The chain uses TRBV28 and TRBJ2-1; D possibly corresponds to TRBD1 (5 bases). V lost 5 bases to trimming and J lost 12 bases, with 11 bases between them. CDR3 length: 11 amino acids. Per germline, CDR1 MDHEN and CDR2 SYDVKM.

V usage is TRBV11-2 and J usage is TRBJ2-2, with 11 bases fitting TRBD2. J lost 1 base, V lost 1 base, and 5 bases had no gene match. This CDR3 contains 18 residues. Germline CDR1 SGHAT, CDR2 FQNNGV. CDR3 in amino acids: CASSLVAGGPVNTGELFF. The CDR3 DNA is TGTGCCAGCAGCTTAGTAGCGGGAGGGCCGGTGAACACCGGGGAGCTGTTTTTT.

The chain is built from TRBV7-9 and TRBJ2-1, with 13 bases matching TRBD2. The CDR3 is 18 residues long. V lost 0 bases and J lost 0; bases outside the gene matches: 2. Germline loops: CDR1 SEHNR, CDR2 FQNEAQ (reference sequence). The CDR3 region has the DNA TGTGCCAGCAGCTTAGCGACTAGCGGGAGGTTCTCCTACAATGAGCAGTTCTTC. This sequence encodes CASSLATSGRFSYNEQFF.